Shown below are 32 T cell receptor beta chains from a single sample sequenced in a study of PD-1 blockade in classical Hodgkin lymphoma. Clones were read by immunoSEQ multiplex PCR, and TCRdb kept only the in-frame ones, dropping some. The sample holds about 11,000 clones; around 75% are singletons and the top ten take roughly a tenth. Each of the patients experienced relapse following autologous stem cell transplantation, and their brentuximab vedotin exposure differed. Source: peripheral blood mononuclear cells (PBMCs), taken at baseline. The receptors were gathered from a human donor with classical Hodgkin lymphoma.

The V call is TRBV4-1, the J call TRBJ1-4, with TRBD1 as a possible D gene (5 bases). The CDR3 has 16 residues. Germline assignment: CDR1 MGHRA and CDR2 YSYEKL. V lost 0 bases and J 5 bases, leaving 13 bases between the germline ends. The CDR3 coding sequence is TGCGCCAGCAGCCAAGATCTCAGGGCGGTCAATGAAAAACTGTTTTTT. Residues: CASSQDLRAVNEKLFF.

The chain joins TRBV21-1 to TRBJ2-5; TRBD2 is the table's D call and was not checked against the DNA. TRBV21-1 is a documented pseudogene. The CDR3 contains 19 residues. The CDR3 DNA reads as TGTGCCAGCAGCAAACTTTGGACTAGCGGGAGGACCCCCCAAGAGACCCAGTACTTC. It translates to CASSKLWTSGRTPQETQYF.

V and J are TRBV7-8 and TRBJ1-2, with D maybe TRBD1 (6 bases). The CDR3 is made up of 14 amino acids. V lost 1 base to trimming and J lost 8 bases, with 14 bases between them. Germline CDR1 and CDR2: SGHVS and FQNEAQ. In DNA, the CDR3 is TGTGCCAGCAGCTTAGATCAGGGGCCGCGAGGCTACACCTTC. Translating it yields CASSLDQGPRGYTF.

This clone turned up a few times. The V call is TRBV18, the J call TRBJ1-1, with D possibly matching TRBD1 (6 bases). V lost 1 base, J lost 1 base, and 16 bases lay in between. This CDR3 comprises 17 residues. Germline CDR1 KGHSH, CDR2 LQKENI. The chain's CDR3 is CASSPRTGARGNTEAFF. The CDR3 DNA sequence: TGTGCCAGCTCACCACGTACGGGGGCCAGGGGGAACACTGAAGCTTTCTTT.

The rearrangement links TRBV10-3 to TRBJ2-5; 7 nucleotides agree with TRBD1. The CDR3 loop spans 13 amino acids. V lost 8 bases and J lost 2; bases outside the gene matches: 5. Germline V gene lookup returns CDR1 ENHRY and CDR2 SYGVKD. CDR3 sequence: CAIAPTGQETQYF. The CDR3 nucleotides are TGTGCCATCGCCCCGACAGGGCAAGAGACCCAGTACTTC.

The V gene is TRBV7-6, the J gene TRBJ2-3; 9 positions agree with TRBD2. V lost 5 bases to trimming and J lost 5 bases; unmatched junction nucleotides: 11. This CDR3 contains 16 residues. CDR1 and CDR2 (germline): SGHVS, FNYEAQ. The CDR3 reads CASSPRRLAGRDTQYF. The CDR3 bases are TGTGCCAGCAGCCCCAGACGGCTAGCGGGGAGAGATACGCAGTATTTT.

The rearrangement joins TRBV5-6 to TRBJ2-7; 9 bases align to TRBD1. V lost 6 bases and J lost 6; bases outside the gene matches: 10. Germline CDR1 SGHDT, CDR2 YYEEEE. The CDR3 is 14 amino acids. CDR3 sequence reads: CASTSPGQGIEQYF. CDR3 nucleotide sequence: TGTGCCAGCACCTCACCGGGACAGGGCATCGAGCAGTACTTC.

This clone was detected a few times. This CDR3 reads CASSLGWAIPEAFF. CDR3 sequence (DNA): TGTGCCAGTAGTTTGGGTTGGGCCATTCCTGAAGCTTTCTTT. The chain combines TRBV19 with TRBJ1-1; D gene uncertain. Germline assignment: CDR1 LNHDA and CDR2 SQIVND (reference sequence). The germline V and J ends were trimmed by 5 bases and 6 bases, with 16 bases remaining between them. The CDR3 loop spans 14 amino acids.

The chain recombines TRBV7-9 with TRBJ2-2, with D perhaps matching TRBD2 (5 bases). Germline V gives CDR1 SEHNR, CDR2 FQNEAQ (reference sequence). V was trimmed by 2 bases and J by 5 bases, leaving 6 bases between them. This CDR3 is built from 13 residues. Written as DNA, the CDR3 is TGTGCCAGCAGCTTAAGAGGGACCGGGGAGCTGTTTTTT. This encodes CASSLRGTGELFF.

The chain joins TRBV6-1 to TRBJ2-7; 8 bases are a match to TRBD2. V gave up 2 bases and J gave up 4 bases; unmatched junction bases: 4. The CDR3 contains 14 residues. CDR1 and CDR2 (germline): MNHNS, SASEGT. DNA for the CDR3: TGTGCCAGCAGTGAATTAGCGGGATGGTACGAGCAGTACTTC. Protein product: CASSELAGWYEQYF.

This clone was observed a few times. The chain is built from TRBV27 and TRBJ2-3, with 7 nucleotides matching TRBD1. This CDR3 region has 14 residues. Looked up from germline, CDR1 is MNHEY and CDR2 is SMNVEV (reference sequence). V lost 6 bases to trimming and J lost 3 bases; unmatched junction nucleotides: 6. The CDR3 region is CASRRGQYTDTQYF. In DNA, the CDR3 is TGTGCCAGCAGACGGGGACAGTATACAGATACGCAGTATTTT.

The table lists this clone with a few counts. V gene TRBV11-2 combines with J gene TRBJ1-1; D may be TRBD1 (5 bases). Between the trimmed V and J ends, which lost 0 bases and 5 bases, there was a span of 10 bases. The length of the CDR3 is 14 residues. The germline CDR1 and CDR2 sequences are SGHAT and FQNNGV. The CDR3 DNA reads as TGTGCCAGCAGCTTAGACAGGGTTGGTACTGAAGCTTTCTTT. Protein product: CASSLDRVGTEAFF.

This chain's CDR3 is CASSIGTGYNEQFF. The CDR3, as DNA: TGTGCCAGCAGCATCGGGACGGGCTACAATGAGCAGTTCTTC. The chain uses TRBV11-3 and TRBJ2-1, with D perhaps given as TRBD1 or TRBD2 (5 bases each). V was clipped by 5 bases and J by 3 bases, with 11 bases between them. The CDR3 has 14 amino acids. Germline loops: CDR1 SGHNT, CDR2 YENEEA. Full variable domain (remainder filled in from reference TRBV11-3 and TRBJ2-1): EAGVVQSPRYKIIEKKQPVAFWCNPISGHNTLYWYLQNLGQGPELLIRYENEEAVDDSQLPKDRFSAERLKGVDSTLKIQPAELGDSAVYLCASSIGTGYNEQFFGPGTRLTVL.

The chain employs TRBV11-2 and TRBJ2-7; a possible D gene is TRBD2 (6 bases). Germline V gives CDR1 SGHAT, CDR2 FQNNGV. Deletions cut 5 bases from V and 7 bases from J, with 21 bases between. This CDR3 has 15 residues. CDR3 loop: CASSKYPGLPYEQYF. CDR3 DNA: TGTGCCAGCAGCAAATACCCGGGACTTCCTTATGAGCAGTACTTC.

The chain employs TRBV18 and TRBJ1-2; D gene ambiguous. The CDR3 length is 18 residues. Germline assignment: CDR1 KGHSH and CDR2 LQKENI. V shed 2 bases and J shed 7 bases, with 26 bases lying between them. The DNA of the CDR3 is TGTGCCAGCTCACCAATGGCTTTTTCCACACCCCGCCCCCCTGGCTACACCTTC. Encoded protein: CASSPMAFSTPRPPGYTF.

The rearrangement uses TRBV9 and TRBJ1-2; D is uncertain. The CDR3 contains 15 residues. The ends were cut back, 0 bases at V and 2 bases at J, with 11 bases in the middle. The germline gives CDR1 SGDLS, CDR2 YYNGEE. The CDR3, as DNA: TGTGCCAGCAGCGTAGCGTCTAGGATAAACTATGGCTACACCTTC. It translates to CASSVASRINYGYTF.

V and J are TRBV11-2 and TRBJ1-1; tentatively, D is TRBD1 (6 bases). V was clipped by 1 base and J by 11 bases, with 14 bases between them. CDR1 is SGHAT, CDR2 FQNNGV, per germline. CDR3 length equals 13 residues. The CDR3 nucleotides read TGTGCCAGCAGCTTAGGCGGGGGCAGAAGGGCTTTCTTT. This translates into CASSLGGGRRAFF.

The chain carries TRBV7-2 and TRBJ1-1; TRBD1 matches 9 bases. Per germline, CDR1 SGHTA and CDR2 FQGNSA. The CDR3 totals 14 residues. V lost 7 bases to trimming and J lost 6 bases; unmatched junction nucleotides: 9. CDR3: CASTPGQGRAEAFF. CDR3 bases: TGTGCCAGCACCCCGGGACAGGGACGCGCTGAAGCTTTCTTT.

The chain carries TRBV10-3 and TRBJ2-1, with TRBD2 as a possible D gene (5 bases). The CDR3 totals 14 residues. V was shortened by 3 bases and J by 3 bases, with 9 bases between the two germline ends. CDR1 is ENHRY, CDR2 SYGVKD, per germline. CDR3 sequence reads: CAISDSSRYNEQFF. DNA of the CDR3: TGTGCCATCAGTGATTCTAGCCGCTACAATGAGCAGTTCTTC.

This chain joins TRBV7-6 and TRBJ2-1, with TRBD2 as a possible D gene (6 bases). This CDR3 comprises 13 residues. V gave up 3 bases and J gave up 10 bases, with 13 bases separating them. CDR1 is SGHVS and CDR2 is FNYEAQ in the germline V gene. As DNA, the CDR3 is TGTGCCAGCAGCTTCGGAGGGGTTAACGAGCAGTTCTTC. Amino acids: CASSFGGVNEQFF.

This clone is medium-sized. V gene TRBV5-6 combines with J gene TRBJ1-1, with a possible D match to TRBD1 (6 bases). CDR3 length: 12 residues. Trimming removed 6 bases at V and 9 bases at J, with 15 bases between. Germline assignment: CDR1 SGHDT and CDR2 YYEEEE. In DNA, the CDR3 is TGTGCCAGCACCCGGGACACAAAACAAGCTTTCTTT. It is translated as CASTRDTKQAFF.

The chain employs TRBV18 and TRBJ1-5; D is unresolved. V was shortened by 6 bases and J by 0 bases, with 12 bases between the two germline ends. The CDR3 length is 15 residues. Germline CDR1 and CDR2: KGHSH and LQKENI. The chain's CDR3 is CASSPGIPSNQPQHF. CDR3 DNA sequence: TGTGCCAGCTCCCCTGGGATTCCTAGCAATCAGCCCCAGCATTTT. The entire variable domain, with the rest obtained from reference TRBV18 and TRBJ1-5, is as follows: NAGVMQNPRHLVRRRGQEARLRCSPMKGHSHVYWYRQLPEEGLKFMVYLQKENIIDESGMPKERFSAEFPKEGPSILRIQQVVRGDSAAYFCASSPGIPSNQPQHFGDGTRLSIL.

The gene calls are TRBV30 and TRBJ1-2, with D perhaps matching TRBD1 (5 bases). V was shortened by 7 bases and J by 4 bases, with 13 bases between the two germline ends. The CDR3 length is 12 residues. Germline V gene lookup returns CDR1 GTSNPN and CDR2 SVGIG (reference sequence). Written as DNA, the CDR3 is TGTGCCTCGGGACGGTGGGGCTATGGCTACACCTTC. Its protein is CASGRWGYGYTF.

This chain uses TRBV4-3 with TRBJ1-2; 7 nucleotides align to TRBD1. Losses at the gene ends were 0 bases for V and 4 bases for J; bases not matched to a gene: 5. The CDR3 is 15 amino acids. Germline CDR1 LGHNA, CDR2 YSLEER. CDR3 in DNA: TGCGCCAGCAGCCAAGATGCCACAGGGGTCTATGGCTACACCTTC. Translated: CASSQDATGVYGYTF.

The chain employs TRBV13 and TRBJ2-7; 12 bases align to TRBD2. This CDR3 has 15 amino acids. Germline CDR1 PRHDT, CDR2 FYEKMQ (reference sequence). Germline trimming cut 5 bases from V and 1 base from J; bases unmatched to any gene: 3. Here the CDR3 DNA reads TGTGCCAGCAGCCCCGGGACTAGCGGGTCCTACGAGCAGTACTTC. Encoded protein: CASSPGTSGSYEQYF.

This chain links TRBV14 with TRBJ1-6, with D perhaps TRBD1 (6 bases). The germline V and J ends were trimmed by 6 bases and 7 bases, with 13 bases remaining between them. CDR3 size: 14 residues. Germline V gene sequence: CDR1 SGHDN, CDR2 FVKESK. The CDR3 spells CASSFRGGNSPLHF. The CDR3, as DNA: TGTGCCAGCAGTTTCAGGGGAGGAAATTCACCCCTCCACTTT.

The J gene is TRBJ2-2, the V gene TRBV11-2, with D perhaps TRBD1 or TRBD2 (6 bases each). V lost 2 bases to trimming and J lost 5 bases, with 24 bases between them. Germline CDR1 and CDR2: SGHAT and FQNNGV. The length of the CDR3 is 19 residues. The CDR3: CASSLRRDEGGSNTGELFF. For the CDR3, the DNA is TGTGCCAGCAGCTTACGGCGGGATGAAGGGGGTAGTAATACCGGGGAGCTGTTTTTT.

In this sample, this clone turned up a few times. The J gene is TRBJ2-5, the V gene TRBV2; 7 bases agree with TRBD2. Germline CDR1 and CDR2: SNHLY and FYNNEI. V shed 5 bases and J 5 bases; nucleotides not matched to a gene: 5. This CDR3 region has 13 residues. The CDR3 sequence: CASSSGKGETQYF. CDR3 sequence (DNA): TGTGCCAGCAGTAGCGGGAAAGGGGAGACCCAGTACTTC.

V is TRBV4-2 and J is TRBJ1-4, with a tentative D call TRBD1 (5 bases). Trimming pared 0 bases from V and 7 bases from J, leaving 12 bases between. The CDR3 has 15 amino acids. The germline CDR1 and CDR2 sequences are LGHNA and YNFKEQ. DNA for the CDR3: TGTGCCAGCAGCCAAGATCCAGGGCCGGGTGAAAAACTGTTTTTT. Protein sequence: CASSQDPGPGEKLFF.

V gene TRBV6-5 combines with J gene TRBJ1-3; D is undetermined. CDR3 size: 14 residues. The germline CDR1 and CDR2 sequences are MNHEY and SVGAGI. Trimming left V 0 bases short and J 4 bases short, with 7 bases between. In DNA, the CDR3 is TGTGCCAGCAGTTACTCGAGTCAGGGAAACACCATATATTTT. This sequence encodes CASSYSSQGNTIYF.

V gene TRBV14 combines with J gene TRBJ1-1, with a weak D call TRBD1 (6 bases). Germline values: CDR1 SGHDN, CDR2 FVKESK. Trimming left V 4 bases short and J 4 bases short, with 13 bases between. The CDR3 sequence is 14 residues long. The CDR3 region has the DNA TGTGCCAGCAGCCTTACAGGGTTGGGCACTGAAGCTTTCTTT. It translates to CASSLTGLGTEAFF. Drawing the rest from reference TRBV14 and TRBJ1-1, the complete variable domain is EAGVTQFPSHSVIEKGQTVTLRCDPISGHDNLYWYRRVMGKEIKFLLHFVKESKQDESGMPNNRFLAERTGGTYSTLKVQPAELEDSGVYFCASSLTGLGTEAFFGQGTRLTVV.

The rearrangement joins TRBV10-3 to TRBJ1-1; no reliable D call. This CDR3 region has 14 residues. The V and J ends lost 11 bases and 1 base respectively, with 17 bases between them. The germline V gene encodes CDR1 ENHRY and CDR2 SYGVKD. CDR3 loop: CAATITSGNTEAFF. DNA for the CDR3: TGTGCCGCAACCATCACATCGGGGAACACTGAAGCTTTCTTT.